A selection of T cell receptor beta chains follows, all from one sample in a study of T cells in Graves' hyperthyroidism and ophthalmopathy. One entry per CDR3 protein, called by TCRdb with MiXCR from the multiplex PCR reads. The data hold a few hundred thousand distinct CDR3 sequences, with roughly a fifth observed a single time. Specimen: blood. The receptors were gathered from a woman in her fifties or sixties with Graves' hyperthyroidism. CDR3s include the opening cysteine and the closing phenylalanine or tryptophan. D genes are given only for firm matches. The listing skips clone size in some rows; elsewhere it reads once, few, many or a size class.

abundance: many; v_gene: TRBV7-9; j_gene: TRBJ2-7; len: 13; d_gene: -; CDR3aa: CAVGRKSTYEQYF; CDR3nt: TGCGCAGTGGGCAGGAAAAGTACCTACGAGCAGTACTTC
abundance: few; v_gene: TRBV27; j_gene: TRBJ2-7; len: 13; d_gene: TRBD1; CDR3aa: CASSARGPNEQYF; CDR3nt: TGTGCCAGCAGTGCCAGGGGGCCCAACGAGCAGTACTTC
abundance: -; v_gene: TRBV11-3; j_gene: TRBJ2-5; len: 14; d_gene: TRBD1; CDR3aa: CASEPGQGVETQYF; CDR3nt: TGTGCCAGCGAACCGGGGCAGGGGGTGGAGACCCAGTACTTC
abundance: -; v_gene: TRBV20-1; j_gene: TRBJ1-6; len: 16; d_gene: -; CDR3aa: CSARDDRYFYNSPLHF; CDR3nt: TGCAGTGCTAGAGATGACCGCTACTTCTATAATTCACCCCTCCACTTT
abundance: many; v_gene: TRBV20-1; j_gene: TRBJ2-3; len: 14; d_gene: -; CDR3aa: CSAEERGATDTQYF; CDR3nt: TGCAGTGCTGAGGAGAGGGGGGCGACAGATACGCAGTATTTT
abundance: -; v_gene: TRBV9; j_gene: TRBJ2-3; len: 17; d_gene: TRBD2; CDR3aa: CASSAAGTSAPTDTQYF; CDR3nt: TGTGCCAGCAGCGCCGCCGGGACTAGCGCGCCCACAGATACGCAGTATTTT
abundance: -; v_gene: TRBV27; j_gene: TRBJ2-7; len: 19; d_gene: TRBD2; CDR3aa: CASSYPTKRLAGAPHEQYF; CDR3nt: TGTGCCAGCAGTTATCCGACGAAAAGACTAGCGGGAGCCCCCCACGAGCAGTACTTC
abundance: few; v_gene: TRBV7-2; j_gene: TRBJ1-2; len: 16; d_gene: -; CDR3aa: CASSRGGTNFNYGYTF; CDR3nt: TGTGCCAGCAGCCGAGGGGGTACGAATTTTAACTATGGCTACACCTTC
abundance: many; v_gene: TRBV20-1; j_gene: TRBJ2-2; len: 16; d_gene: -; CDR3aa: CSARDRNSANTGELFF; CDR3nt: TGCAGTGCTAGAGATCGGAATAGCGCGAACACCGGGGAGCTGTTTTTT
abundance: many; v_gene: TRBV7-2; j_gene: TRBJ2-7; len: 15; d_gene: TRBD2; CDR3aa: CASSPGASGVYEQYF; CDR3nt: TGTGCCAGCAGCCCGGGGGCTAGCGGGGTTTACGAGCAGTACTTC
abundance: few; v_gene: TRBV20-1; j_gene: TRBJ2-7; len: 14; d_gene: TRBD1; CDR3aa: CSALTGTGFSEQYF; CDR3nt: TGCAGTGCTTTAACCGGGACAGGGTTCTCCGAGCAGTACTTC
abundance: many; v_gene: TRBV20-1; j_gene: TRBJ1-2; len: 13; d_gene: -; CDR3aa: CSARGDSANGYTF; CDR3nt: TGCAGTGCTAGAGGTGATTCGGCAAATGGCTACACCTTC
abundance: many; v_gene: TRBV18; j_gene: TRBJ2-5; len: 16; d_gene: TRBD2; CDR3aa: CASSPPPSGVAKTQYF; CDR3nt: TGTGCCAGCTCACCACCCCCTAGCGGGGTGGCAAAGACCCAGTACTTC
abundance: many; v_gene: TRBV28; j_gene: TRBJ2-7; len: 17; d_gene: TRBD1; CDR3aa: CASSAAVRTGLSYEQYF; CDR3nt: TGTGCCAGCAGTGCTGCAGTTAGGACAGGGCTTTCCTACGAGCAGTACTTC
abundance: many; v_gene: TRBV6-1; j_gene: TRBJ1-1; len: 16; d_gene: -; CDR3aa: CASSSSGTPAFTEAFF; CDR3nt: TGTGCCAGCAGTTCCTCCGGGACACCGGCTTTCACTGAAGCTTTCTTT
abundance: many; v_gene: TRBV28; j_gene: TRBJ1-2; len: 12; d_gene: -; CDR3aa: CASSDSNYGYTF; CDR3nt: TGTGCCAGCAGTGACTCTAACTATGGCTACACCTTC
abundance: -; v_gene: TRBV29-1; j_gene: TRBJ1-5; len: 13; d_gene: -; CDR3aa: CSVGEGQFQPQHF; CDR3nt: TGCAGCGTCGGGGAGGGACAATTTCAGCCCCAGCATTTT
abundance: many; v_gene: TRBV28; j_gene: TRBJ2-2; len: 14; d_gene: TRBD2; CDR3aa: CATSQGGATGELFF; CDR3nt: TGTGCCACCTCCCAGGGAGGGGCCACCGGGGAGCTGTTTTTT
abundance: many; v_gene: TRBV6-1; j_gene: TRBJ1-1; len: 18; d_gene: TRBD1; CDR3aa: CASTLTGVARRANTEAFF; CDR3nt: TGTGCCAGCACCCTGACAGGGGTGGCTCGCAGGGCGAACACTGAAGCTTTCTTT
abundance: -; v_gene: TRBV2; j_gene: TRBJ2-7; len: 15; d_gene: -; CDR3aa: CASSASGRDSYEQYF; CDR3nt: TGTGCCAGCAGTGCTTCGGGACGAGACTCCTACGAGCAGTACTTC
abundance: -; v_gene: TRBV27; j_gene: TRBJ2-3; len: 19; d_gene: TRBD1; CDR3aa: CASSGRTGPIAWSTDTQYF; CDR3nt: TGTGCCAGCAGTGGCCGGACAGGGCCGATAGCTTGGAGCACAGATACGCAGTATTTT
abundance: many; v_gene: TRBV10-1; j_gene: TRBJ1-1; len: 15; d_gene: -; CDR3aa: CASSVGPHGNTEAFF; CDR3nt: TGCGCCAGCAGTGTCGGTCCGCATGGGAACACTGAAGCTTTCTTT
abundance: few; v_gene: TRBV27; j_gene: TRBJ1-1; len: 15; d_gene: TRBD1; CDR3aa: CASSFIGDRDAEAFF; CDR3nt: TGTGCCAGCAGTTTCATCGGAGACAGGGACGCTGAAGCTTTCTTT
abundance: -; v_gene: TRBV25-1; j_gene: TRBJ1-6; len: 16; d_gene: -; CDR3aa: CASSDRGLSYNSPLHF; CDR3nt: TGTGCCAGCAGTGACAGGGGTTTATCCTATAATTCACCCCTCCACTTT
abundance: -; v_gene: TRBV5-6; j_gene: TRBJ2-7; len: 13; d_gene: -; CDR3aa: CASSPRVAYEQYF; CDR3nt: TGTGCCAGCAGCCCCAGGGTTGCCTACGAGCAGTACTTC
abundance: many; v_gene: TRBV20-1; j_gene: TRBJ1-2; len: 13; d_gene: -; CDR3aa: CSAKTGSNYGYTF; CDR3nt: TGCAGTGCTAAGACAGGATCCAACTATGGCTACACCTTC
abundance: -; v_gene: TRBV19; j_gene: TRBJ2-4; len: 16; d_gene: -; CDR3aa: CASSMIGRTAKNIQYF; CDR3nt: TGTGCCAGTAGTATGATCGGGCGGACAGCCAAAAACATTCAGTACTTC
abundance: few; v_gene: TRBV9; j_gene: TRBJ2-3; len: 16; d_gene: -; CDR3aa: CASSARATRRADTQYF; CDR3nt: TGTGCCAGCAGCGCTCGGGCTACACGTCGGGCAGATACGCAGTATTTT
abundance: many; v_gene: TRBV19; j_gene: TRBJ1-1; len: 14; d_gene: TRBD1; CDR3aa: CASSIGTGGTEAFF; CDR3nt: TGTGCCAGTAGTATAGGGACAGGGGGGACTGAAGCTTTCTTT